This TCR beta chain was retrieved from a study of blood T cells in healthy people across ages. Study conclusions and caveats: Whereas aged donors had fewer naive CD4+ cells, long-lived donors had more of them and higher diversity.

This clonotype has a count of ten or more. Its antigen is unknown. Together with a sample-barcoded 5' primer, a J-beta primer mix was included in a second PCR lasting about 7 to 11 cycles. TCRdb ran MiXCR on the 5' RACE reads and lists one entry per CDR3 protein. The sample gives some 790,000 distinct CDR3 sequences, roughly 26% of which show up once; 17% is in the top ten. V lost 5 bases to trimming and J lost 5 bases, with 15 bases between them. The length of the CDR3 is 14 residues. Germline values: CDR1 SGHTA, CDR2 FQGNSA. This chain uses TRBV7-2 with TRBJ2-5, with a possible D match to TRBD2 (6 bases). Material: blood. The source of this sequence is a woman of 80 years or more in good health. CDR3: CASSRSGRSETQYF. CDR3 DNA sequence: TGTGCCAGCAGCCGATCAGGGAGGTCGGAGACCCAGTACTTC.